The rows below give T cell receptor beta chains drawn from one sample of a study of blood T cell repertoires in COVID-19. Some clones are missing from TCRdb's copy, which holds only in-frame ones; the method was immunoSEQ multiplex PCR. Seen here are 75,000 to 90,000 clones, about 89% observed once, and the top ten hold roughly 4.5%. The material sequenced was peripheral blood. The receptors were sampled from a man aged 50 to 59 with active or convalescent COVID-19. CDR3s include the opening cysteine and the closing phenylalanine or tryptophan. D genes are given only for firm matches. Clone size is shown for a subset of rows, as once, few, many or a class of expanded clone.

abundance,v_gene,j_gene,d_gene,CDR3aa,CDR3nt
.,TRBV29-1,TRBJ2-5,TRBD2,CSAVDGRETQYF,TGCAGCGCCGTAGACGGGAGGGAGACCCAGTACTTC
.,TRBV28,TRBJ1-3,TRBD1,CASSLPQQGAAGNTIYF,TGTGCCAGCAGTTTGCCCCAACAGGGGGCGGCTGGAAACACCATATATTTT
.,TRBV4-1,TRBJ2-1,.,CASSQPTSFYRASYNEQFF,TGCGCCAGCAGCCAACCTACCTCATTCTACAGGGCCTCCTACAATGAGCAGTTCTTC
few,TRBV7-9,TRBJ2-1,.,CASSLSSADNEQFF,TGTGCCAGCAGCTTATCGAGTGCGGACAATGAGCAGTTCTTC
.,TRBV5-8,TRBJ1-3,TRBD1,CASSGRGLGNTIYF,TGTGCCAGCAGCGGCAGGGGGCTTGGAAACACCATATATTTT
.,TRBV5-1,TRBJ2-5,TRBD1,CASSLYRDSQETQYF,TGCGCCAGCAGCTTGTATAGGGACAGCCAAGAGACCCAGTACTTC
.,TRBV28,TRBJ2-1,.,CASPGGPNNEQFF,TGTGCCAGCCCGGGGGGCCCCAACAATGAGCAGTTCTTC
.,TRBV27,TRBJ1-1,.,CASSTNREEEAFF,TGTGCCAGCAGTACGAACCGGGAGGAGGAAGCTTTCTTT
.,TRBV19,TRBJ1-6,TRBD1,CASSPTGESPLHF,TGTGCCAGTAGTCCGACAGGGGAATCACCCCTCCACTTT
.,TRBV5-4,TRBJ2-5,TRBD2,CASSSGLADQETQYF,TGTGCCAGCAGCTCGGGACTAGCGGACCAAGAGACCCAGTACTTC
.,TRBV21-1,TRBJ1-1,.,CASSKDRVNAEAFF,TGTGCCAGCAGCAAGGACAGGGTGAACGCTGAAGCTTTCTTT
.,TRBV7-8,TRBJ2-2,.,CASSLVEPGVSGELFF,TGTGCCAGCAGCTTAGTAGAGCCAGGGGTTTCCGGGGAGCTGTTTTTT
.,TRBV25-1,TRBJ1-2,TRBD1,CARVLRTGDNYGYTF,TGTGCCAGAGTACTCCGGACAGGGGATAACTATGGCTACACCTTC
.,TRBV28,TRBJ2-5,.,CASSAYQGSTQETQYF,TGTGCCAGCAGTGCCTATCAGGGTTCGACCCAAGAGACCCAGTACTTC
.,TRBV10-3,TRBJ2-7,TRBD1,CAISGRDRAYEQYF,TGTGCCATCAGTGGCCGGGACAGAGCCTACGAGCAGTACTTC
.,TRBV5-1,TRBJ2-3,.,CASSLVGRDTDTQYF,TGCGCCAGCAGCTTGGTGGGGCGGGACACAGATACGCAGTATTTT
.,TRBV12-1,TRBJ2-2,.,CASTFTSGNTGELFF,TGTGCCAGCACCTTTACTAGCGGAAACACCGGGGAGCTGTTTTTT
.,TRBV30,TRBJ2-5,.,CAWSSGAQETQYF,TGTGCCTGGAGTTCAGGGGCACAAGAGACCCAGTACTTC
.,TRBV10-3,TRBJ1-2,.,CAISESVGRGGYTF,TGTGCCATCAGTGAGTCGGTGGGCCGGGGTGGCTACACCTTC
.,TRBV10-3,TRBJ2-5,.,CAISETQGETQYF,TGTGCCATCAGTGAAACCCAGGGAGAGACCCAGTACTTC
.,TRBV2,TRBJ2-7,TRBD1,CASSYIQGDEQYF,TGTGCCAGCAGTTACATACAGGGGGACGAGCAGTACTTC
.,TRBV2,TRBJ1-5,TRBD1,CASRDSLGPQHF,TGTGCCAGCCGGGACAGCTTGGGGCCCCAGCATTTT
.,TRBV15,TRBJ2-1,TRBD1,CATGRGRVEQFF,TGTGCCACGGGAAGGGGGCGGGTTGAGCAGTTCTTC
.,TRBV3-1/TRBV3-2,TRBJ2-5,.,CASSQGGSRKETQYF,TGTGCCAGCAGCCAAGGTGGCAGTCGTAAAGAGACCCAGTACTTC
few,TRBV3-1/TRBV3-2,TRBJ2-1,TRBD1,CASSPDRRTGQFF,TGTGCCAGCAGCCCGGACAGGAGGACGGGGCAGTTCTTC
once,TRBV4-3,TRBJ2-1,.,CASSQDGDSVSSYNEQFF,TGCGCCAGCAGCCAAGATGGCGATAGCGTAAGCTCCTACAATGAGCAGTTCTTC
.,TRBV6-6,TRBJ1-5,.,CASRHTGRTGNQPQHF,TGTGCCAGCAGACACACAGGACGAACTGGCAATCAGCCCCAGCATTTT